The 18 T cell receptor beta chains reported below all come from one sample, sequenced in a study of response to subunit inactivated influenza vaccine. TCRdb re-analysed the RT-PCR reads in MiXCR, keeping a single row per CDR3 protein. Of about 700,000 distinct CDR3 sequences in the sample, approximately 15% are singletons; the top ten hold 6% to 7%. Specimen: PBMCs from blood, collected less than 15 days before vaccination. The receptors were sampled from a man aged 45-65 years who received an inactivated influenza vaccine.

The chain employs TRBV4-1 and TRBJ1-6; 9 nucleotides align to TRBD1. The ends lost 5 bases at V and 13 bases at J; junction bases unmatched: 12. The germline V gene encodes CDR1 MGHRA and CDR2 YSYEKL. The CDR3 runs to 15 residues. The CDR3: CASSSQGARSGPLHF. The CDR3 DNA reads TGCGCCAGCAGCTCACAGGGGGCAAGGTCTGGGCCCCTCCACTTT.

The rearrangement uses TRBV12-3 or TRBV12-4 and TRBJ1-6; perhaps TRBD1 as D (6 bases). The CDR3 loop spans 16 amino acids. V was pared by 2 bases and J by 4 bases, with 12 bases between. CDR3 sequence reads: CASSLRGGRYNSPLHF. The CDR3 region has the DNA TGTGCCAGCAGTTTAAGGGGGGGACGATATAATTCACCCCTCCACTTT.

This clonotype was counted at least ten times. The chain employs TRBV27 and TRBJ2-1; D possibly uses TRBD1 or TRBD2 (5 bases each). The CDR3 runs to 13 residues. V lost 7 bases and J lost 5, with 12 bases in between. Germline CDR1 MNHEY, CDR2 SMNVEV (reference sequence). The CDR3 DNA sequence: TGTGCCAGCACTCCTGGGGGTAACAATGAGCAGTTCTTC. Its translation is CASTPGGNNEQFF.

The J gene is TRBJ2-7, the V gene TRBV27; maybe TRBD2 (5 bases). The germline V gene encodes CDR1 MNHEY and CDR2 SMNVEV (reference sequence). The CDR3 spans 15 residues. V was clipped by 3 bases and J by 7 bases, with 19 bases between them. DNA for the CDR3: TGTGCCAGCAGTTTCCCGCGGGCAGGAATGGGGGAGCAGTACTTC. This sequence encodes CASSFPRAGMGEQYF.

This clonotype has a count of ten or more. The chain recombines TRBV20-1 with TRBJ2-7; TRBD2 aligns across 7 bases. With V trimmed by 1 base and J by 5 bases, 8 bases remained unmatched. The length of the CDR3 is 14 residues. Looked up from germline, CDR1 is DFQATT and CDR2 is SNEGSKA (reference sequence). CDR3 amino acids: CSARGSGGVNEQYF. CDR3 in DNA: TGCAGTGCTAGAGGGTCGGGGGGAGTGAACGAGCAGTACTTC.

V usage is TRBV29-1 and J usage is TRBJ2-7, with 7 bases fitting TRBD1. V was pared by 1 base and J by 1 base, with 7 bases of the junction left unmatched. The CDR3 spans 15 residues. Germline V gene data show CDR1 as SQVTM and CDR2 as ANQGSEA. CDR3 sequence reads: CSVEAAGTESYEQYF. The CDR3 coding sequence is TGCAGCGTTGAAGCCGCCGGGACAGAGTCCTACGAGCAGTACTTC.

This clonotype was seen a few times. The chain joins TRBV20-1 to TRBJ1-2; D gene ambiguous. The CDR3 has 15 amino acids. Trimming left V 3 bases short and J 6 bases short, with 20 bases between. Germline CDR1 DFQATT, CDR2 SNEGSKA (reference sequence). The CDR3 DNA is TGCAGTGCTAGTAGCGCGGCCAGTCCCTTCGATGGCTACACCTTC. Its translation is CSASSAASPFDGYTF.

The chain joins TRBV15 to TRBJ2-2; D perhaps matches TRBD1 (5 bases). Germline V CDR1 and CDR2: LNHNV, YYDKDF (reference sequence). The CDR3 runs 17 residues. V gave up 1 base and J gave up 6 bases, with 18 bases separating them. CDR3 loop: CATSRALADIRAGELFF. CDR3 DNA sequence: TGTGCCACCAGCAGAGCACTTGCGGACATTCGGGCCGGGGAGCTGTTTTTT.

This clonotype was counted between two and nine times. The V gene is TRBV10-1, the J gene TRBJ2-2; D tentatively reads TRBD1 or TRBD2 (6 bases each). V was shortened by 7 bases and J by 3 bases, with 12 bases between the two germline ends. CDR3 length: 14 residues. The germline V gene encodes CDR1 WNHNN and CDR2 SYGVQD (reference sequence). In nucleotides, the CDR3 is TGCGCCAGCAAGGGGGGATCGGACACCGGGGAGCTGTTTTTT. Translated, it gives CASKGGSDTGELFF.

This clonotype has a count of ten or more. The chain is built from TRBV20-1 and TRBJ2-7; tentative D call: TRBD1 (5 bases). This CDR3 is built from 15 residues. Per the germline V gene, CDR1 is DFQATT and CDR2 is SNEGSKA (reference sequence). The V gene lost 3 bases and the J gene lost 2 bases, with 17 bases spanning the gap. In DNA, the CDR3 is TGCAGTGCTAGTGGGGCAGTTGGGGCGACCTACGAGCAGTACTTC. This translates into CSASGAVGATYEQYF.

This clonotype occurred a few times. The CDR3 nucleotides are TGTGCCAGCAGCTCCTTGGGGGACCCCTATGGCTACACCTTC. Translation: CASSSLGDPYGYTF. This sequence joins TRBV7-9 and TRBJ1-2; weak D call: TRBD1 (5 bases). V lost 4 bases and J lost 4, with 13 bases in between. CDR3 length: 14 residues. CDR1 and CDR2 (germline): SEHNR, FQNEAQ (reference sequence).

This chain joins TRBV11-1 and TRBJ2-7; D perhaps matches TRBD1 (5 bases). Germline CDR1 SGHAT, CDR2 FQDESV (reference sequence). This CDR3 spans 13 amino acids. Trimming took 5 bases from V and 3 from J, leaving 11 bases between them. Here the CDR3 DNA reads TGTGCCAGCAGCGACAGACTGATCTACGAGCAGTACTTC. It encodes CASSDRLIYEQYF. Together with reference TRBV11-1 and TRBJ2-7, the CDR3 gives the full variable domain: EAEVAQSPRYKITEKSQAVAFWCDPISGHATLYWYRQILGQGPELLVQFQDESVVDDSQLPKDRFSAERLKGVDSTLKIQPAELGDSAMYLCASSDRLIYEQYFGPGTRLTVT.

The chain couples TRBV6-1 to TRBJ1-1, with TRBD1 matching over 10 bases. The CDR3 is 13 residues long. The V gene end was trimmed by 7 bases and the J gene end by 6 bases; junction bases not matched to a gene: 5. Per the germline V gene, CDR1 is MNHNS and CDR2 is SASEGT. The CDR3 sequence is CASMGQGIAEAFF. The CDR3, as DNA: TGTGCCAGCATGGGACAGGGGATCGCTGAAGCTTTCTTT.

The chain couples TRBV12-3 or TRBV12-4 to TRBJ2-5; 10 bases are a match to TRBD2. V lost 5 bases and J lost 0; bases outside the gene matches: 9. This CDR3 has 17 amino acids. CDR3 DNA: TGTGCCAGCAGTGCCCGAACTAGCGGGGACAACCAAGAGACCCAGTACTTC. Amino acid sequence: CASSARTSGDNQETQYF.

V is TRBV18 and J is TRBJ2-5, with a tentative D call TRBD2 (6 bases). The germline CDR1 and CDR2 sequences are KGHSH and LQKENI. CDR3 length: 16 residues. The V gene lost 6 bases and the J gene lost 0 bases, with 17 bases spanning the gap. CDR3 nucleotide sequence: TGTGCCAGCTCTCTAAGGGGAGGCGCTGACCAAGAGACCCAGTACTTC. Translation: CASSLRGGADQETQYF.

In this sample, this clonotype turned up a few times. The J gene is TRBJ2-1, the V gene TRBV20-1; D unclear. Germline V lookup: CDR1 DFQATT, CDR2 SNEGSKA (reference sequence). The CDR3 extends over 15 amino acids. V was shortened by 0 bases and J by 3 bases, with 12 bases between the two germline ends. This CDR3 reads CSARERGRLYNEQFF. The CDR3 DNA is TGCAGTGCTAGAGAACGCGGACGCCTCTACAATGAGCAGTTCTTC.

A few counts support this clonotype. DNA of the CDR3: TGCGCCAGCAGCCCGGGAACCAACTACAATGAGCAGTTCTTC. Translated: CASSPGTNYNEQFF. The chain recombines TRBV5-1 with TRBJ2-1, with a weak D call TRBD2 (5 bases). V was cut by 4 bases and J by 3 bases, with 11 bases left in between. Germline CDR1 is SGHRS and CDR2 is YFSETQ. The CDR3 runs 14 residues.

The table lists this clonotype with many counts. The rearrangement uses TRBV29-1 and TRBJ1-2; 10 nucleotides line up with TRBD1. Germline assignment: CDR1 SQVTM and CDR2 ANQGSEA. The CDR3 extends over 13 amino acids. With V trimmed by 7 bases and J by 3 bases, 5 bases remained unmatched. This CDR3 is CSAGTGVDYGYTF. Written as DNA, the CDR3 is TGCAGCGCTGGGACAGGGGTCGACTATGGCTACACCTTC.